The clone carrying this T cell receptor (beta chain) came up a few times. What it binds is unknown. The data were taken from a study of CD8+ T cells in alopecia areata. The CDR3 runs 14 residues. Germline CDR1 reads SQVTM; CDR2 reads ANQGSEA. General study results and limits: Compared with normal scalp, lesional scalp had higher clonality and more expanded CD8+ clones. Mouse data revealed clearer TCR sharing than patient data did, a gap possibly tied to HLA.

Sequencing relied on a cDNA template that was reverse transcribed from extracted RNA. The assay was immunoSEQ multiplex PCR, and TCRdb's table has in-frame clones only and misses some. The sample lists more than 95,000 clones, more than 30% occurring once. The V call is TRBV29-1, the J call TRBJ2-5, with a weak D call TRBD1 (6 bases). The J call may not be correct, given that the DNA end is closer to TRBJ2-7. The receptor was derived from a human donor with alopecia areata. Sequencing was performed on CD4+ T cells sorted from blood. The CDR3 reads CSVLLGGNSYEQYF. The CDR3 DNA reads TGCAGCGTCCTCCTTGGGGGCAACTCCTACGAGCAGTACTTC.